This TCR beta chain was recovered during a study of T cells in Graves' hyperthyroidism and ophthalmopathy. Template material for amplifying TCR beta CDR3 regions consisted of RNA transcripts. A first-round RT-PCR of the TCR CDR3 used the HTBI primer set. In TCRdb, the multiplex PCR reads were re-called with MiXCR into one record per CDR3 protein. The table lists about 400,000 distinct CDR3 sequences, approximately 14% of them singletons. Losses at the gene ends were 7 bases for V and 5 bases for J; bases not matched to a gene: 9. The germline CDR1 and CDR2 sequences are DFQATT and SNEGSKA (reference sequence). The CDR3 contains 14 residues.

The chain recombines TRBV20-1 with TRBJ2-1; 9 nucleotides line up with TRBD2. The sample taken for sequencing was blood. The TCR comes from a woman aged 18 to 35 with Graves' hyperthyroidism. The DNA of the CDR3 is TGCAGTGTTGCCAGCGGGGGGAAAAACAATGAGCAGTTCTTC. Encoded protein: CSVASGGKNNEQFF.